The 30 T cell receptor beta chains below all came from one sample that was sequenced in a study of CD8+ T cells in alopecia areata. Cells from pooled cutaneous lymph nodes were sorted by CD4, CD8alpha, NKG2D, NKG2ACE and other markers. RNA, once extracted, was reverse transcribed into cDNA for use as the sequencing template. Sequencing used immunoSEQ multiplex PCR; TCRdb keeps in-frame clones, though not all of them. In total the sample includes 250,000 or so clones, none of them seen once. Sequencing input: CD4+ T cells sorted from a lymph node. The receptors were sampled from a C3H/HeJ mouse with alopecia areata. Mouse MHC haplotype: H2-k.

Regarding this clone: Any gene name here is a mouse gene name. From the germline J gene comes the end of the CDR3, since the read stops 4 residues before it. This chain uses TRBV17 with TRBJ2-2; D is possibly TRBD1 (5 bases). This CDR3 comprises 18 residues. Trimming cost V 0 bases and J 0 bases, with 14 bases left between them. The V gene's germline CDR1 is MNHDT and CDR2 YYDKIL. The covered CDR3 bases are TGTGCTAGCAGTAGAGATCTCGGGCAGGGCGCAAACACCGGG. Its translation: CASSRDLGQGANTG. The entire CDR3 sequence reads CASSRDLGQGANTGQLYF.

About this clone: The gene names given are mouse names. The CDR3 is cut off 4 residues early in the read; its end comes from the germline J gene. V is TRBV17 and J is TRBJ2-1, with TRBD2 as a possible D gene (5 bases). The germline gives CDR1 MNHDT, CDR2 YYDKIL. The CDR3 spans 14 residues. V was trimmed by 5 bases and J by 2 bases, leaving 10 bases between them. The DNA read from the CDR3 is TGTGCTAGCAGTGATAGACTGTACTATGCT. This encodes CASSDRLYYA. In full, the CDR3 is CASSDRLYYAEQFF.

This clone has more than one count but fewer than ten. Gene names and germline match the mouse. The sequenced fragment ends 4 residues before the CDR3 boundary, so the rest is inferred from the germline J gene. The chain uses TRBV14 and TRBJ2-7, with 11 bases that match TRBD2. This CDR3 is built from 13 residues. Germline V gene sequence: CDR1 SGHDT, CDR2 FRDEAV. CDR3 residues: CASRPTGGDEQYF. The sequenced CDR3 bases are TGTGCCAGCAGACCGACTGGGGGGGAT. The full variable domain, rest sourced from reference TRBV14 and TRBJ2-7, is EAGVTQSPRYAVLQEGQAVSFWCDPISGHDTLYWYQQPRDQGPQLLVYFRDEAVIDNSQLPSDRFSAVRPKGTNSTLKIQSAKQGDTATYLCASRPTGGDEQYFGPGTRLTVL.

This clone showed up just a few times. Gene names follow the mouse nomenclature. The CDR3 end falls 4 residues outside the read, so it is completed with the germline J gene. This specimen includes other DNA sequences encoding the same CDR3. This sequence joins TRBV1 and TRBJ1-1, with a tentative D call TRBD1 (5 bases). There are 12 residues in the CDR3. Germline loops: CDR1 NSQYPW, CDR2 LRSPGD (reference sequence). The CDR3 here is CTCSAGGREVFF. The sequenced part of the CDR3 DNA is TGCACCTGCAGTGCTGGGGGGAGA. Drawing the rest from reference TRBV1 and TRBJ1-1, the complete variable domain is VTLLEQNPRWRLVPRGQAVNLRCILKNSQYPWMSWYQQDLQKQLQWLFTLRSPGDKEVKSLPGADYLATRVTDTELRLQVANMSQGRTLYCTCSAGGREVFFGKGTRLTVV.

On this clone itself: Genes and germline are mouse. The DNA ends 4 residues before the CDR3 does, and the rest of the CDR3 is filled in from the germline J gene. The chain is built from TRBV13-3 and TRBJ1-2; a weak D match, TRBD1 (6 bases). The CDR3 runs 16 residues. The ends were cut back, 2 bases at V and 1 base at J, with 15 bases in the middle. Germline CDR1 is NNHDY and CDR2 is SYVADS. The covered CDR3 bases are TGTGCCAGCAGTGAAAGGAGGGGGAGAAAAAACTCC. It codes for CASSERRGRKNS. The whole CDR3 sequence is CASSERRGRKNSDYTF.

Of note for this clone: The gene names here belong to mouse. The read comes to an end 4 residues before the CDR3 does, leaving the germline J gene to fill in the end. The identical CDR3 is also encoded by other nucleotide sequences in the sample. This sequence joins TRBV13-1 and TRBJ2-2; D might be TRBD1 (6 bases). The ends were cut back, 5 bases at V and 0 bases at J, with 11 bases in the middle. Germline V lookup: CDR1 NSHNY, CDR2 SYGAGN. The CDR3 totals 15 residues. CDR3 sequence reads: CASSPQGSNTGQLYF. CDR3 DNA (partial): TGTGCCAGCAGCCCACAGGGTTCAAACACCGGG.

For this clone: Mouse gene names and germline throughout. The CDR3 end falls 4 residues outside the read, so it is completed with the germline J gene. This sequence joins TRBV13-3 and TRBJ2-5; TRBD1 aligns across 8 bases. The CDR3 is 13 residues long. Germline V gene sequence: CDR1 NNHDY, CDR2 SYVADS. CDR3 residues: CASSDQGADTQYF. The sequenced part of the CDR3 DNA is TGTGCCAGCAGTGATCAGGGGGCGGAC.

This clone was recorded a few times. Gene names and germline refer to mouse. The sequence runs out 4 residues before the end of the CDR3; the remainder is reconstructed from the germline J gene. V gene TRBV14 combines with J gene TRBJ2-5, with 14 bases that match TRBD2. The CDR3 spans 15 residues. The V gene's germline CDR1 is SGHDT and CDR2 FRDEAV. The CDR3 loop is CASSPGTGGADTQYF. CDR3 DNA (partial): TGTGCCAGCAGCCCCGGGACTGGGGGGGCGGAC.

Notes on this clone: These gene names are mouse names. The DNA ends 4 residues before the CDR3 does, and the rest of the CDR3 is filled in from the germline J gene. The chain joins TRBV1 to TRBJ2-5, with D maybe TRBD1 (6 bases). This CDR3 has 15 amino acids. Trimming took off 5 bases at V and 1 base at J, with 13 bases between the two ends. Germline V gives CDR1 NSQYPW, CDR2 LRSPGD (reference sequence). This chain's CDR3 is CTCSPPTGDQDTQYF. CDR3 DNA (partial): TGCACCTGCAGTCCCCCGACAGGAGACCAAGAC.

Comment on this clone: Gene names are the mouse ones. With the read ending 4 residues before the CDR3 end, the germline J gene is used to fill in that end. Different DNA sequences within this sample yield the same CDR3. V and J are TRBV13-1 and TRBJ2-3; TRBD2 is a possible D gene (6 bases). Germline loops: CDR1 NSHNY, CDR2 SYGAGN. The CDR3 runs 14 residues. Trimming took off 3 bases at V and 0 bases at J, with 8 bases between the two ends. The CDR3 loop is CASSGGGSAETLYF. The covered CDR3 bases are TGTGCCAGCAGTGGTGGGGGTAGTGCAGAA.

This clone was counted a few times. Mouse gene names and germline throughout. The CDR3: CASSQSRDRYEQYF. The sequenced part of the CDR3 DNA is TGTGCCAGCAGCCAATCCCGGGACAGATAT. This chain links TRBV5 with TRBJ2-7; 7 bases match TRBD1. The sequence runs out 4 residues before the end of the CDR3; the remainder is reconstructed from the germline J gene. The germline gives CDR1 LGHNA, CDR2 YNLKQL (reference sequence). This CDR3 has 14 amino acids.

This clone was found a few times. Germline and genes here are mouse. Sequencing ends 4 residues short of the CDR3 end; the germline J gene provides the rest. V and J are TRBV1 and TRBJ2-7; tentatively, D is TRBD1 (6 bases). The CDR3 is 15 amino acids. V lost 1 base, J lost 3 bases, and 13 bases lay in between. Germline V gene sequence: CDR1 NSQYPW, CDR2 LRSPGD (reference sequence). The sequenced CDR3 bases are TGCACCTGCAGTGCAGTGGCAGGGGTGATCTAT. Its translation is CTCSAVAGVIY. The entire CDR3 reads CTCSAVAGVIYEQYF.

This clone was counted ten times or more. Gene names refer to mouse genes. The read ends 4 residues early relative to the CDR3; the germline J gene fills the gap. The sample carries other DNA sequences with the same CDR3. V and J are TRBV1 and TRBJ2-1, with 9 bases identical to TRBD2. This CDR3 region has 15 residues. CDR1 NSQYPW and CDR2 LRSPGD come from the germline V gene (reference sequence). With V trimmed by 1 base and J by 2 bases, 0 bases remained unmatched. CDR3 sequence reads: CTCSAGLGDYAEQFF. The CDR3 bases that were read are TGCACCTGCAGTGCAGGACTGGGGGACTATGCT. Full variable domain (missing parts from reference TRBV1 and TRBJ2-1): VTLLEQNPRWRLVPRGQAVNLRCILKNSQYPWMSWYQQDLQKQLQWLFTLRSPGDKEVKSLPGADYLATRVTDTELRLQVANMSQGRTLYCTCSAGLGDYAEQFFGPGTRLTVL.

With regard to this clone: Gene names follow the mouse nomenclature. The CDR3 goes on 4 residues after the read ends, and that part is filled in from the germline J gene. Other nucleotide sequences from this sample produce the same CDR3. The chain has TRBV5 and TRBJ2-5; possible D gene TRBD1, 6 bases. Germline CDR1 and CDR2: LGHNA and YNLKQL (reference sequence). The V end lost 4 bases, the J end lost 3 bases, and 11 bases lay between the germline ends. This CDR3 comprises 14 residues. The CDR3 region is CASSPPGQQDTQYF. The sequenced CDR3 bases are TGTGCCAGCAGCCCTCCGGGACAACAAGAC.

In the case of this clone: Gene names are mouse gene names. This CDR3 reads CASSSRQYNSPLYF. CDR3 DNA (partial): TGTGCCAGCAGCTCCCGACAATATAATTCGCCC. This chain connects TRBV5 to TRBJ1-6, with D unresolved. Coverage ceases 3 residues before the CDR3 finishes, and the germline J gene fills in the end. TRBJ1-6 is placed among ORFs of uncertain function. Per germline, CDR1 LGHNA and CDR2 YNLKQL (reference sequence). The CDR3 is made up of 14 amino acids. V was clipped by 5 bases and J by 4 bases, with 9 bases between them.

This clone was observed a few times. Gene names are mouse gene names. The read ends 4 residues early relative to the CDR3; the germline J gene fills the gap. This sequence joins TRBV5 and TRBJ2-5, with 7 nucleotides matching TRBD1. The CDR3 has 15 residues. Germline assignment: CDR1 LGHNA and CDR2 YNLKQL (reference sequence). V was pared by 4 bases and J by 2 bases, with 6 bases of the junction left unmatched. Partial CDR3 DNA: TGTGCCAGCAGCCCCGACAGGGCCCTCCAAGAC. Its protein is CASSPDRALQD. The complete CDR3 reads CASSPDRALQDTQYF.

This clone appeared a few times. Any gene name here is a mouse gene name. The sequence runs out 3 residues before the end of the CDR3; the remainder is reconstructed from the germline J gene. The V call is TRBV1, the J call TRBJ1-6; 7 bases are shared with TRBD1. TRBJ1-6 is recorded as an ORF, its role being uncertain. Germline loops: CDR1 NSQYPW, CDR2 LRSPGD (reference sequence). The ends lost 4 bases at V and 4 bases at J; junction bases unmatched: 4. The CDR3 has 15 amino acids. The sequenced CDR3 bases are TGCACCTGCAGTGTCCGGGACAGATATAATTCGCCC. Protein sequence: CTCSVRDRYNSP. The complete CDR3 reads CTCSVRDRYNSPLYF.

In its sample, this clone was seen many times. Gene names are the mouse ones. The read ends 3 residues early relative to the CDR3; the germline J gene fills the gap. This sample includes further DNA sequences coding for the same CDR3. The genes are TRBV13-1 and TRBJ1-6; D gene unclear. TRBJ1-6 is an ORF; its function is uncertain. Germline V lookup: CDR1 NSHNY, CDR2 SYGAGN. The CDR3 runs 13 residues. The ends were cut back, 0 bases at V and 7 bases at J, with 5 bases in the middle. CDR3 bases read: TGTGCCAGCAGTGATGCGAGGAATTCGCCC. Translating it yields CASSDARNSP. The entire CDR3 protein reads CASSDARNSPLYF.

This clone was detected ten times or more. Here the gene names and germline are mouse. With the read ending 4 residues before the CDR3 end, the germline J gene is used to fill in that end. The chain uses TRBV5 and TRBJ2-7; tentative D call: TRBD2 (5 bases). The CDR3 spans 14 residues. Trimming removed 0 bases at V and 0 bases at J, with 6 bases between. Germline V gene lookup returns CDR1 LGHNA and CDR2 YNLKQL (reference sequence). Partial CDR3 DNA: TGTGCCAGCAGCCAAGACTGGGACTCCTAT. This gives the protein CASSQDWDSY. The CDR3 reads in full as CASSQDWDSYEQYF.

For this clone: The listed genes are named as in mouse. The read halts 4 residues ahead of the CDR3 end, with the missing end drawn from the germline J gene. The V gene is TRBV13-1, the J gene TRBJ2-3; tentatively, D is TRBD2 (6 bases). This CDR3 is 15 amino acids long. The germline V gene encodes CDR1 NSHNY and CDR2 SYGAGN. Trimming pared 2 bases from V and 0 bases from J, leaving 10 bases between. The CDR3 here is CASSESGASAETLYF. The covered CDR3 bases are TGTGCCAGCAGTGAATCTGGGGCTAGTGCAGAA.

This clone has only a few counts. Gene labels here are mouse ones. The CDR3 end falls 4 residues outside the read, so it is completed with the germline J gene. The chain joins TRBV1 to TRBJ2-3; D not resolved. Germline V lookup: CDR1 NSQYPW, CDR2 LRSPGD (reference sequence). The CDR3 totals 15 residues. V lost 0 bases and J lost 0, with 7 bases in between. The sequenced CDR3 bases are TGCACCTGCAGTGCAGAAGCAGTTAGTGCAGAA. It encodes CTCSAEAVSAE. The entire CDR3 sequence reads CTCSAEAVSAETLYF. The full variable domain, completed using reference TRBV1 and TRBJ2-3, is VTLLEQNPRWRLVPRGQAVNLRCILKNSQYPWMSWYQQDLQKQLQWLFTLRSPGDKEVKSLPGADYLATRVTDTELRLQVANMSQGRTLYCTCSAEAVSAETLYFGSGTRLTVL.

Notes on this clone: Gene names and germline match the mouse. The missing CDR3 end, 4 residues past where the read stops, is filled in from the germline J gene. This CDR3 is also generated by other DNA sequences in the sample. This rearrangement joins TRBV5 to TRBJ2-1; D remains ambiguous. The CDR3 contains 15 residues. The V gene's germline CDR1 is LGHNA and CDR2 YNLKQL (reference sequence). The V end was cut by 0 bases, the J end by 1 base, with 7 bases between. This CDR3 is CASSQDRGNYAEQFF. The covered CDR3 bases are TGTGCCAGCAGCCAAGATAGAGGGAACTATGCT.

The table lists this clone with a few counts. Gene labels here are mouse ones. The CDR3 end lies 4 residues beyond the end of the read and is filled in from the germline J gene. Other DNA sequences within the sample encode an identical CDR3. The chain carries TRBV13-2 and TRBJ2-3; the match to TRBD2 covers 10 bases. Germline CDR1 and CDR2: NNHNN and SYGAGS (reference sequence). The ends lost 5 bases at V and 0 bases at J; junction bases unmatched: 3. The CDR3 runs to 15 residues. The CDR3 DNA, read in part, is TGTGCCAGCGGCGACTGGGGGGCCAGTGCAGAA. This encodes CASGDWGASAE. The whole CDR3 protein is CASGDWGASAETLYF.

This clone was observed a handful of times. The gene names here belong to mouse. The read stops 4 residues short of the end of the CDR3; the missing end is completed from the germline J gene. The J gene is TRBJ2-5, the V gene TRBV31; D is possibly TRBD1 (5 bases). The CDR3 spans 14 residues. CDR1 is GKSSPN and CDR2 is SITVG in the germline V gene. Trimming stripped 0 bases from V and 0 bases from J, with 7 bases between. The CDR3 is CAWSLAGNQDTQYF. CDR3 bases read: TGTGCCTGGAGTCTAGCAGGGAACCAAGAC.

Only a few counts were recorded for this clone. All gene names here are mouse names. The read terminates 3 residues before the CDR3 end, so the remaining end is supplied by the germline J gene. This chain links TRBV19 with TRBJ1-6, with 7 bases aligning to TRBD1. TRBJ1-6 is marked as an open reading frame, function uncertain. The CDR3 sequence is 15 residues long. V dropped 4 bases and J dropped 2; count of bases not matched to a gene: 3. Germline lookup yields CDR1 FNHDT and CDR2 SITEND (reference sequence). CDR3 bases read: TGTGCCAGCAGTTTTACAGGGGCCTATAATTCGCCC. Translation: CASSFTGAYNSP. The entire CDR3 protein reads CASSFTGAYNSPLYF.

To note about this clone: Germline and genes here are mouse. The read finishes 4 residues shy of the CDR3 end, and the germline J gene is used to complete it. The same CDR3 is also encoded by other DNA sequences in this sample. J is TRBJ2-1 and V is TRBV13-2; 7 bases match TRBD2. CDR3 size: 14 residues. In germline, CDR1 is NNHNN, CDR2 SYGAGS (reference sequence). V dropped 0 bases and J dropped 3; count of bases not matched to a gene: 0. The CDR3 protein is CASGDGGGYAEQFF. The covered CDR3 bases are TGTGCCAGCGGTGATGGGGGGGGCTATGCT.

Concerning this clone: Gene names refer to mouse genes. Sequencing ends 4 residues short of the CDR3 end; the germline J gene provides the rest. The same CDR3 also results from other DNA sequences found in this sample. The chain uses TRBV13-3 and TRBJ2-1; TRBD2 matches 7 bases. Trimming at V came to 0 bases and at J to 4 bases, leaving 4 bases not matched to a gene. The V gene's germline CDR1 is NNHDY and CDR2 SYVADS. The length of the CDR3 is 15 residues. The CDR3 here is CASSDEVGGYAEQFF. CDR3 DNA (partial): TGTGCCAGCAGTGATGAAGTGGGGGGTTATGCT.

Of note for this clone: Gene names and germline refer to mouse. Coverage ceases 4 residues before the CDR3 finishes, and the germline J gene fills in the end. Other nucleotide sequences in the sample specify the same CDR3. This sequence joins TRBV13-3 and TRBJ2-7; perhaps TRBD1 as D (5 bases). This CDR3 contains 11 residues. Germline V gene data show CDR1 as NNHDY and CDR2 as SYVADS. V was shortened by 5 bases and J by 3 bases, with 6 bases between the two germline ends. Here the CDR3 reads CASSDSYEQYF. The part of the CDR3 DNA that was read is TGTGCCAGCAGCGACAGCTAT.

Worth noting for this clone: Gene names follow the mouse nomenclature. With the read ending 4 residues before the CDR3 end, the germline J gene is used to fill in that end. At the DNA level, this CDR3 is encoded by other sequences in the same sample as well. The chain combines TRBV3 with TRBJ2-5; D is possibly TRBD1 (5 bases). Germline lookup yields CDR1 SNHLY and CDR2 FYNGKV (reference sequence). Trimming left V 1 base short and J 2 bases short, with 7 bases between. The CDR3 runs to 14 residues. This chain's CDR3 is CASSLGGVQDTQYF. CDR3 DNA, as far as it was read: TGTGCCAGCAGCTTAGGAGGGGTCCAAGAC.

This clone appeared a few times. Gene names follow the mouse nomenclature. The read ends 4 residues shy of where the CDR3 ends; the end is completed using the germline J gene. The chain is built from TRBV13-1 and TRBJ1-1; possible D gene TRBD1, 6 bases. V lost 5 bases, J lost 4 bases, and 12 bases lay in between. Per germline, CDR1 NSHNY and CDR2 SYGAGN. The CDR3 is 13 amino acids. CDR3: CASRPGGVTEVFF. The CDR3 DNA, read in part, is TGTGCCAGCAGGCCGGGGGGCGTCACA.